Listed here are 5 T cell receptor beta chains from one sample, sequenced in a study of T cells in Graves' hyperthyroidism and ophthalmopathy. What was amplified from RNA transcripts were TCR beta CDR3 regions. TCR CDR3 underwent first-round RT-PCR with the HTBI primer set. MiXCR, run by TCRdb on the multiplex PCR reads, gives a single entry per CDR3 protein. The sample lists about 500,000 distinct CDR3 sequences, over 15% occurring once. Sequences were obtained from blood. All receptors derive from a woman aged 18-29 years with Graves' hyperthyroidism.

This clonotype was observed a few times. The chain carries TRBV12-3 or TRBV12-4 and TRBJ1-4; D unresolved. The CDR3 is 12 residues long. V shed 5 bases and J shed 4 bases, with 5 bases lying between them. CDR3 DNA: TGTGCCAGCAGTCTTCGTAATGAAAAACTGTTTTTT. Its protein product is CASSLRNEKLFF.

The rearrangement joins TRBV30 to TRBJ1-2; D possibly corresponds to TRBD1 (5 bases). V dropped 0 bases and J dropped 4 bases, with 18 bases sitting between them. Germline values: CDR1 GTSNPN, CDR2 SVGIG (reference sequence). The length of the CDR3 is 16 residues. In nucleotides, the CDR3 is TGTGCCTGGAGTGTACGAGGCAGGGAGGGGTCCTATGGCTACACCTTC. Encoded protein: CAWSVRGREGSYGYTF. Variable domain in full (rest from reference TRBV30 and TRBJ1-2): SQTIHQWPATLVQPVGSPLSLECTVEGTSNPNLYWYRQAAGRGLQLLFYSVGIGQISSEVPQNLSASRPQDRQFILSSKKLLLSDSGFYLCAWSVRGREGSYGYTFGSGTRLTVV.

This clonotype was detected many times. The gene calls are TRBV29-1 and TRBJ2-3; 8 nucleotides agree with TRBD2. Losses at the gene ends were 2 bases for V and 2 bases for J; bases not matched to a gene: 9. The germline gives CDR1 SQVTM, CDR2 ANQGSEA. CDR3 length: 16 amino acids. CDR3 residues: CSVERGRTSFTDTQYF. The CDR3 DNA reads as TGCAGCGTTGAACGGGGTCGGACTAGCTTCACAGATACGCAGTATTTT.

The sample holds many counts of this clonotype. The chain recombines TRBV20-1 with TRBJ1-2, with 11 bases matching TRBD1. Germline V gene lookup returns CDR1 DFQATT and CDR2 SNEGSKA (reference sequence). V was clipped by 6 bases and J by 4 bases; unmatched bases: 10. The CDR3 length is 15 residues. The CDR3 DNA is TGCAGTGCAGCCGGGACAGGGGGTTTGGGCTATGGCTACACCTTC. It translates to CSAAGTGGLGYGYTF.

This chain joins TRBV19 and TRBJ2-7; D is unresolved. This CDR3 contains 15 residues. Trimming removed 2 bases at V and 9 bases at J, with 20 bases between. Germline values: CDR1 LNHDA, CDR2 SQIVND (reference sequence). This chain's CDR3 is CASSISHLPYDGQYF. DNA of the CDR3: TGTGCCAGTAGTATATCTCACCTCCCCTACGATGGGCAGTACTTC.